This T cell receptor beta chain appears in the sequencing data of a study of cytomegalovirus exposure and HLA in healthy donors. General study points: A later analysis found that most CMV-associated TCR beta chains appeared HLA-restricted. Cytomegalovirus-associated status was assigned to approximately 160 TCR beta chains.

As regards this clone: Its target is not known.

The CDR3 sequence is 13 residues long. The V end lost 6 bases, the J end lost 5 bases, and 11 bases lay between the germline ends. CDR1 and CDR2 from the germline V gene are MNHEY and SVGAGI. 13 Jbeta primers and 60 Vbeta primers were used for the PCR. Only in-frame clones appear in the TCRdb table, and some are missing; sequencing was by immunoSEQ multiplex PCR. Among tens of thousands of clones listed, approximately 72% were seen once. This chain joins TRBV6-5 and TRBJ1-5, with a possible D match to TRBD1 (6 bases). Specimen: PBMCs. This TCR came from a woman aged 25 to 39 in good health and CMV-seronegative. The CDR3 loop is CASSMDSDQPQHF. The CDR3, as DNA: TGTGCCAGCAGCATGGACAGCGATCAGCCCCAGCATTTT.